These 28 T cell receptor beta chains share one sample of origin, sequenced in a study of T cells in Graves' hyperthyroidism and ophthalmopathy. Researchers amplified the TCR beta CDR3 regions from RNA transcripts. Primed by the HTBI set, a first-round RT-PCR was run on the TCR CDR3. Each CDR3 protein gets one entry after TCRdb re-called the multiplex PCR reads with MiXCR. The repertoire holds a few hundred thousand distinct CDR3 sequences, with 16% as singletons. Sequenced: blood. The receptors here all came from a woman between 35 and 50 years old with Graves' ophthalmopathy.

The sample holds many counts of this clonotype. The chain carries TRBV27 and TRBJ2-2; no firm D call. Trimming removed 0 bases from V and 2 bases from J, with 7 bases in between. The CDR3 runs 15 residues. Germline assignment: CDR1 MNHEY and CDR2 SMNVEV (reference sequence). The CDR3 here is CASSLSWGNTGELFF. In DNA form, the CDR3 reads TGTGCCAGCAGTTTATCGTGGGGTAACACCGGGGAGCTGTTTTTT.

The table lists this clonotype with many counts. This sequence joins TRBV2 and TRBJ2-3; 8 bases agree with TRBD1. Germline assignment: CDR1 SNHLY and CDR2 FYNNEI. Trimming took 7 bases from V and 0 from J; bases not matched to a gene: 6. The length of the CDR3 is 15 residues. CDR3 DNA: TGTGCCAGCACACAGGACAGGGCCAGCACAGATACGCAGTATTTT. Amino acids: CASTQDRASTDTQYF.

In its sample, this clonotype was seen many times. The CDR3 protein is CAITWDLNTEAFF. DNA for the CDR3: TGTGCCATCACCTGGGACTTGAACACTGAAGCTTTCTTT. The chain carries TRBV10-3 and TRBJ1-1; D possibly corresponds to TRBD1 (5 bases). Trimming stripped 7 bases from V and 0 bases from J, with 9 bases between. Germline CDR1 and CDR2: ENHRY and SYGVKD. The CDR3 extends over 13 amino acids.

The V gene is TRBV4-1, the J gene TRBJ2-4; the match to TRBD2 covers 9 bases. This CDR3 is built from 21 residues. CDR1 is MGHRA and CDR2 is YSYEKL in the germline V gene. The V and J ends lost 1 base and 3 bases, in that order; junction bases with no gene match: 19. The CDR3 sequence: CASSQAGLSGRFEGLKNIQYF. DNA of the CDR3: TGCGCCAGCAGCCAAGCGGGTCTCAGCGGGAGGTTTGAGGGTCTCAAAAACATTCAGTACTTC.

This clonotype was seen many times. V and J are TRBV10-3 and TRBJ1-1, with D tentatively TRBD1 (6 bases). The V end lost 0 bases, the J end lost 3 bases, and 17 bases lay between the germline ends. In germline, CDR1 is ENHRY, CDR2 SYGVKD. The CDR3 runs 17 residues. The CDR3, as DNA: TGTGCCATCAGTGAGTCGAGAGGCGGGGGGCGCGACACTGAAGCTTTCTTT. Translated, it gives CAISESRGGGRDTEAFF.

The table lists this clonotype with many counts. This chain links TRBV28 with TRBJ2-3; TRBD2 matches 7 bases. Germline lookup yields CDR1 MDHEN and CDR2 SYDVKM. With 6 bases clipped from V and 3 bases from J, the junction kept 12 bases outside the gene matches. The CDR3 length is 16 residues. This CDR3 is CASSGGGVYYTDTQYF. CDR3 bases: TGTGCCAGCAGCGGCGGGGGAGTATATTATACAGATACGCAGTATTTT.

This clonotype was detected ten times or more. The rearrangement uses TRBV11-2 and TRBJ1-6; the D gene is possibly TRBD1 (6 bases). The length of the CDR3 is 14 residues. The germline gives CDR1 SGHAT, CDR2 FQNNGV. The V and J ends lost 5 bases and 8 bases respectively, with 13 bases between them. DNA for the CDR3: TGTGCCAGCAGCCTTACAGGGTCGGATTCACCCCTCCACTTT. This sequence encodes CASSLTGSDSPLHF.

This rearrangement joins TRBV20-1 to TRBJ2-7; tentatively, D is TRBD1 or TRBD2 (5 bases each). Germline CDR1 reads DFQATT; CDR2 reads SNEGSKA (reference sequence). This CDR3 region has 23 residues. V lost 7 bases and J 7 bases, leaving 50 bases between the germline ends. CDR3 coding DNA: TGCAGTGTAACAAATCCGGGACCACTCAATGGCCGACGATCAGGGAGACCCCTGGGTGAGCAGTACTTC. Amino acid sequence: CSVTNPGPLNGRRSGRPLGEQYF.

This clonotype was seen a handful of times. The chain is built from TRBV9 and TRBJ2-5; D perhaps matches TRBD1 (7 bases). CDR3 length: 16 residues. Germline V gene sequence: CDR1 SGDLS, CDR2 YYNGEE. Trimming stripped 2 bases from V and 1 base from J, with 15 bases between. DNA for the CDR3: TGTGCCAGCAGCGTTTCGGACAGGACTATCCAAGAGACCCAGTACTTC. Encoded protein: CASSVSDRTIQETQYF.

At least ten counts were recorded for this clonotype. This chain connects TRBV2 to TRBJ2-3; tentatively, D is TRBD2 (5 bases). The germline gives CDR1 SNHLY, CDR2 FYNNEI. The CDR3 contains 16 residues. Trimming took off 5 bases at V and 0 bases at J, with 15 bases between the two ends. As DNA, the CDR3 is TGTGCCAGCAGTAGCCCGAGCGGTTCTAGCACAGATACGCAGTATTTT. Translation: CASSSPSGSSTDTQYF.

CDR3 nucleotide sequence: TGCGCCAGCAGCCAAGAGGTCGCGGACAGTAATTCACCCCTCCACTTT. The encoded protein is CASSQEVADSNSPLHF. The chain links TRBV4-1 to TRBJ1-6; maybe TRBD1 (6 bases). The CDR3 has 16 residues. The germline V gene has CDR1 MGHRA and CDR2 YSYEKL. Trimming pared 0 bases from V and 6 bases from J, leaving 12 bases between.

In regard to this clonotype: A much bigger clone sits one base away, suggesting this may be a read error. The gene calls are TRBV11-2 and TRBJ2-1, with TRBD2 identical over 7 bases. This CDR3 comprises 15 residues. Per germline, CDR1 SGHAT and CDR2 FQNNGV. The CDR3 sequence is CVSSFGGRASDEQFF. DNA of the CDR3: TGTGTCAGCAGCTTCGGTGGGAGGGCCTCCGATGAGCAGTTCTTC.

This sequence joins TRBV13 and TRBJ1-1, with D tentatively TRBD1 (5 bases). CDR1 is PRHDT and CDR2 is FYEKMQ in the germline V gene (reference sequence). The germline V and J ends were trimmed by 3 bases and 2 bases, with 10 bases remaining between them. The CDR3 length is 14 residues. The CDR3 DNA reads TGTGCCAGCAGCTTCTCTGACAGAAACACTGAAGCTTTCTTT. It is translated as CASSFSDRNTEAFF.

This clonotype came up a few times. The chain carries TRBV7-2 and TRBJ2-5, with D maybe TRBD2 (6 bases). The germline V gene has CDR1 SGHTA and CDR2 FQGNSA. The CDR3 has 12 amino acids. Trimming took off 7 bases at V and 12 bases at J, with 18 bases between the two ends. The CDR3 loop is CASTPLGGWEYF. Here the CDR3 DNA reads TGTGCCAGCACGCCCCTCGGAGGGTGGGAGTACTTC.

This CDR3 reads CASGREGPGTEAFF. In DNA form, the CDR3 reads TGTGCTAGTGGTCGGGAGGGTCCTGGCACTGAAGCTTTCTTT. This rearrangement joins TRBV12-5 to TRBJ1-1, with D hard to call. V was shortened by 5 bases and J by 4 bases, with 14 bases between the two germline ends. The length of the CDR3 is 14 residues. Germline values: CDR1 LGHNT, CDR2 FRNRAP.

The chain recombines TRBV3-1 with TRBJ1-6; no clear D gene. V lost 1 base and J lost 0, with 7 bases in between. The CDR3 totals 16 residues. Germline V gene sequence: CDR1 LGHDT, CDR2 YNNKEL (reference sequence). The DNA of the CDR3 is TGTGCCAGCAGCCAAGTTATGAGCTCCTATAATTCACCCCTCCACTTT. This codes for CASSQVMSSYNSPLHF.

J is TRBJ2-7 and V is TRBV19, with D perhaps TRBD2 (6 bases). Germline lookup yields CDR1 LNHDA and CDR2 SQIVND (reference sequence). Trimming stripped 7 bases from V and 7 bases from J, with 23 bases between. The CDR3 length is 15 residues. The CDR3 bases are TGTGCCAGTAAGCCCAGCGGGCCCTTAGAAGGAGAGCAGTACTTC. Its translation: CASKPSGPLEGEQYF. The entire variable domain, with the rest obtained from reference TRBV19 and TRBJ2-7, is as follows: DGGITQSPKYLFRKEGQNVTLSCEQNLNHDAMYWYRQDPGQGLRLIYYSQIVNDFQKGDIAEGYSVSREKKESFPLTVTSAQKNPTAFYLCASKPSGPLEGEQYFGPGTRLTVT.

This clonotype was found many times. The chain is built from TRBV12-3 or TRBV12-4 and TRBJ2-3, with D possibly TRBD2 on 5 matching bases. Trimming removed 6 bases from V and 4 bases from J, with 20 bases in between. This CDR3 spans 16 amino acids. The CDR3 nucleotides read TGTGCCAGCAGCCCAGGTTCACGGGGTTTATCAGATACGCAGTATTTT. Its translation: CASSPGSRGLSDTQYF.

This clonotype was counted many times. The chain carries TRBV7-9 and TRBJ2-3; no firm D call. Trimming shortened V by 3 bases and J by 7 bases, and 11 bases separated the two germline ends. From germline, CDR1 is SEHNR and CDR2 FQNEAQ (reference sequence). The CDR3 length is 13 residues. The CDR3 DNA follows: TGTGCCAGCAGCTTGGGCTCGGCAAATACGCAGTATTTT. Amino acids: CASSLGSANTQYF.

Only a few counts were recorded for this clonotype. The rearrangement uses TRBV6-1 and TRBJ2-1, with 7 bases that match TRBD1. Germline lookup yields CDR1 MNHNS and CDR2 SASEGT. Losses at the gene ends were 5 bases for V and 8 bases for J; bases not matched to a gene: 9. This CDR3 region has 14 residues. CDR3 residues: CASSNHQGVDEQFF. CDR3 nucleotides: TGTGCCAGCAGTAACCACCAGGGGGTAGATGAGCAGTTCTTC.

The chain links TRBV20-1 to TRBJ2-2, with D unresolved. This CDR3 is 14 amino acids long. V was shortened by 1 base and J by 4 bases, with 10 bases between the two germline ends. Germline V CDR1 and CDR2: DFQATT, SNEGSKA (reference sequence). CDR3 residues: CSARVGVGTGELFF. The CDR3 region has the DNA TGCAGTGCTAGAGTTGGAGTGGGCACCGGGGAGCTGTTTTTT.

This clonotype occurred many times. The V call is TRBV7-3, the J call TRBJ2-6; D uncertain. This CDR3 contains 15 residues. The germline V and J ends were trimmed by 6 bases and 3 bases, with 12 bases remaining between them. CDR1 and CDR2 from the germline V gene are SGHTA and FQGTGA. The CDR3 sequence is CASSQPTGGANVLTF. The DNA for the CDR3 is TGTGCCAGCAGTCAACCTACCGGTGGGGCCAACGTCCTGACTTTC.

V usage is TRBV5-1 and J usage is TRBJ1-1; tentative D call: TRBD1 (5 bases). Germline-derived CDR1 and CDR2 are SGHRS and YFSETQ. The length of the CDR3 is 16 residues. With 3 bases removed from V and 1 base from J, the gap between germline ends came to 16 bases. CDR3 sequence reads: CASSSAPDNRNTEAFF. The CDR3 DNA sequence: TGCGCCAGCAGCTCCGCCCCGGACAATAGGAACACTGAAGCTTTCTTT.

A few counts support this clonotype. J is TRBJ2-3 and V is TRBV27; D is unclear. With 3 bases removed from V and 4 bases from J, the gap between germline ends came to 17 bases. This CDR3 has 16 amino acids. The germline gives CDR1 MNHEY, CDR2 SMNVEV (reference sequence). CDR3: CASSFLGISSADTQYF. CDR3 sequence (DNA): TGTGCCAGCAGTTTCTTAGGGATTTCTTCCGCAGATACGCAGTATTTT.

Many counts were recorded for this clonotype. The V call is TRBV20-1, the J call TRBJ2-2; 11 positions match TRBD1. With 6 bases clipped from V and 4 bases from J, the junction kept 7 bases outside the gene matches. The CDR3 runs 15 residues. The germline CDR1 and CDR2 sequences are DFQATT and SNEGSKA (reference sequence). This chain's CDR3 is CSARTGGVGTGELFF. Written as DNA, the CDR3 is TGCAGTGCAAGGACAGGGGGCGTGGGCACCGGGGAGCTGTTTTTT.

J is TRBJ2-2 and V is TRBV3-1, with D possibly matching TRBD1 (5 bases). Trimming shortened V by 6 bases and J by 2 bases, and 19 bases separated the two germline ends. The CDR3 consists of 17 residues. Germline V gene data show CDR1 as LGHDT and CDR2 as YNNKEL (reference sequence). CDR3: CASSLPKGAYNTGELFF. The CDR3 DNA reads as TGTGCCAGCAGTTTACCAAAAGGGGCCTATAACACCGGGGAGCTGTTTTTT.

This clonotype showed up just a few times. The chain links TRBV20-1 to TRBJ2-1, with a weak D call TRBD2 (5 bases). CDR1 and CDR2 from the germline V gene are DFQATT and SNEGSKA (reference sequence). The CDR3 loop spans 13 amino acids. Between the trimmed V and J ends, which lost 4 bases and 6 bases, there was a span of 13 bases. The CDR3 DNA is TGCAGTGCTAAGGTGCCCCGGGGCAATGAGCAGTTCTTC. It translates to CSAKVPRGNEQFF.

This clonotype appeared many times. The chain combines TRBV30 with TRBJ2-1; weak D call: TRBD2 (7 bases). Germline values: CDR1 GTSNPN, CDR2 SVGIG (reference sequence). The ends were cut back, 1 base at V and 4 bases at J, with 17 bases in the middle. The CDR3 covers 16 residues. CDR3 region: CAWSGRGRGYYNEQFF. CDR3 nucleotides: TGTGCCTGGAGTGGCCGAGGGAGGGGGTATTACAATGAGCAGTTCTTC.